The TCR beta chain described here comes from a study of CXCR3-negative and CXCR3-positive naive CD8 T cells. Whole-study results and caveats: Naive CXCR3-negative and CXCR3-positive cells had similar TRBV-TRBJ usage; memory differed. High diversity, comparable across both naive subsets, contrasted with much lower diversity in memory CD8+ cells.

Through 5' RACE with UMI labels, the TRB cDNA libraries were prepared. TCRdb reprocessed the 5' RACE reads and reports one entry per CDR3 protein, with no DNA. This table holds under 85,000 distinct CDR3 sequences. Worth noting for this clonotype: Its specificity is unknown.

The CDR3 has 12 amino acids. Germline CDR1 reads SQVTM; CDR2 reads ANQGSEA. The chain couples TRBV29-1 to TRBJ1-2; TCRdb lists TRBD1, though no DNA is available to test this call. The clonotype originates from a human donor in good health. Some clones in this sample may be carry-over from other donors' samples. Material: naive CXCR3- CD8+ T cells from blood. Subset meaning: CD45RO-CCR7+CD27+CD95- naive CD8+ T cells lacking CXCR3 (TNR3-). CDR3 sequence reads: CSVVGEFYGYTF.